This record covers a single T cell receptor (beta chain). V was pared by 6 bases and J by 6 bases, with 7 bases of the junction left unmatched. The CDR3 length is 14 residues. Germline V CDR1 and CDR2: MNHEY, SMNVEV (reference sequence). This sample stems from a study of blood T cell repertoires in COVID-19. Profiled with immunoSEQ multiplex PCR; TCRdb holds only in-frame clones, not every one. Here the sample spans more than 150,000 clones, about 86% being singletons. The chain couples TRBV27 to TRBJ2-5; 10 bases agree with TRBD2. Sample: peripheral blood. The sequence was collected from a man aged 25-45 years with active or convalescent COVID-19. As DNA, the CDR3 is TGTGCCAGCAGCCCGGGACTAGCGAAACAGACCCAGTACTTC. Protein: CASSPGLAKQTQYF.